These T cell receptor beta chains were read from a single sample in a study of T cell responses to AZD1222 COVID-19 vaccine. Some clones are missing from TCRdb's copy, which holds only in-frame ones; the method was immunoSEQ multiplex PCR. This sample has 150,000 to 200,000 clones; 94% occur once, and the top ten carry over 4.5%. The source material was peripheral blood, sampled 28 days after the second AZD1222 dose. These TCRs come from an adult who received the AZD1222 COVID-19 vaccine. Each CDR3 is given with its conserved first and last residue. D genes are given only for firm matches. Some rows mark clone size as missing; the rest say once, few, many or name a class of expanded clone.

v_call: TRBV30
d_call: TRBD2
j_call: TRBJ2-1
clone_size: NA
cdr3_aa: CAWRVGGPYNEQFF
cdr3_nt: TGTGCCTGGAGGGTGGGAGGGCCCTACAATGAGCAGTTCTTC

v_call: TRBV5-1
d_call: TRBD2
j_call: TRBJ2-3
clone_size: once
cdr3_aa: CASSLGGLAGVDTQYF
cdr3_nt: TGCGCCAGCAGCTTGGGGGGACTAGCGGGAGTGGATACGCAGTATTTT

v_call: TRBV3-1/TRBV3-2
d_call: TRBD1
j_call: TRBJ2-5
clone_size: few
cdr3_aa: CASVGQGAETQYF
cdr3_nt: TGTGCCTCTGTGGGGCAGGGGGCAGAGACCCAGTACTTC

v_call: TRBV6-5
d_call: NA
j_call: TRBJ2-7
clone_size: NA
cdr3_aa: CASRPLSSYEQYF
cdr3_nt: TGTGCCAGCAGACCCCTGTCCTCCTACGAGCAGTACTTC

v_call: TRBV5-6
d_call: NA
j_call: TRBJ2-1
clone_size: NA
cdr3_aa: CASSRGGYNEQFF
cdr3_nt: TGTGCCAGCAGCCGAGGGGGTTACAATGAGCAGTTCTTC

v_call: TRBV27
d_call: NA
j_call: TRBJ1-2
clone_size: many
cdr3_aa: CASRTNGGDGYTF
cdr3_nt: TGTGCCAGCAGAACCAACGGGGGGGATGGCTACACCTTC

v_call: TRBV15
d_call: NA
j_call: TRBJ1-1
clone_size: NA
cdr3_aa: CATSRDQLNTEAFF
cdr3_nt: TGTGCCACCAGCAGAGATCAGTTAAACACTGAAGCTTTCTTT

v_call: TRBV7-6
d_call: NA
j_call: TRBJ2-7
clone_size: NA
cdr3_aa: CASSQETYEQYF
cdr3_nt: TGTGCCAGCAGCCAAGAAACCTACGAGCAGTACTTC

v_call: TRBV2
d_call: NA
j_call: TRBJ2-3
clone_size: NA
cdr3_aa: CASSNGPADTQYF
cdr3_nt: TGTGCCAGCAGTAACGGGCCCGCAGATACGCAGTATTTT

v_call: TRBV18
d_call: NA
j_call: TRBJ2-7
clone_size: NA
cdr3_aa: CASSPPGGRGEQYF
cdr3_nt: TGTGCCAGCTCACCACCGGGTGGACGAGGGGAGCAGTACTTC

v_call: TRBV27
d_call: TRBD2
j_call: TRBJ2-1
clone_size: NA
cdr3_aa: CASSLRGTSGRNEQFF
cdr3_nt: TGTGCCAGCAGTTTAAGGGGGACTAGCGGGAGAAATGAGCAGTTCTTC